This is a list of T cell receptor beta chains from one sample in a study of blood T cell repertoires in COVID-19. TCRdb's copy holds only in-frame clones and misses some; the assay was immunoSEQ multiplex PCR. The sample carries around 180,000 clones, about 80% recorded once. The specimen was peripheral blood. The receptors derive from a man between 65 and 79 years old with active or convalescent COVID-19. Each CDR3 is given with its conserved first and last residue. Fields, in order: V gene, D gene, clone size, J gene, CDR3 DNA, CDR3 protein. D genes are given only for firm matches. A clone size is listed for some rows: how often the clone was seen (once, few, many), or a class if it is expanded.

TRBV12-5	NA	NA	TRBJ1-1	TGTGCTAGTGGTTTGCTTTCAGGGAGGTCTGAAGCTTTCTTT	CASGLLSGRSEAFF
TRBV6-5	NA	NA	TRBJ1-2	TGTGCCATCACAGCGGACGGGTATGGCTACACCTTC	CAITADGYGYTF
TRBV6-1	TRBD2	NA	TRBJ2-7	TGTGCCAGCAGTGAGGGACTACCTGGCTACGAGCAGTACTTC	CASSEGLPGYEQYF
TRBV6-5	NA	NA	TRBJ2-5	TGTGCCAGCAGTTCCACCAGGGAAGAGACCCAGTACTTC	CASSSTREETQYF
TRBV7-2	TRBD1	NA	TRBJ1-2	TGTGCCAGCAGCTCACCGGGACAGGGGTACTATGGCTACACCTTC	CASSSPGQGYYGYTF
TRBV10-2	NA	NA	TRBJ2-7	TGCGCCAGCAGTGAGAGGGCAGGGGACGACGAGCAGTACTTC	CASSERAGDDEQYF
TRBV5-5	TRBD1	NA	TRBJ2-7	TGTGCCAGCAGCTTTGGTGCGGGACAGGGAGTGTCCTACGAGCAGTACTTC	CASSFGAGQGVSYEQYF
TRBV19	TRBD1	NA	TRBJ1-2	TGTGCCAGTAGGGACAGGGGGTATGGCTACACCTTC	CASRDRGYGYTF
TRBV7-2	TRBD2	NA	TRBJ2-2	TGTGCCAGTACCGGGACTAGCGGGAGGGCCTATGGCGGGGAGCTGTTTTTT	CASTGTSGRAYGGELFF
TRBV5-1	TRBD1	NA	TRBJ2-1	TGCGCCAGCAGCTCCTCCCCGACAGGGGAACTCAATGAGCAGTTCTTC	CASSSSPTGELNEQFF
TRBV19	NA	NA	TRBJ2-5	TGTGCCAGTGAAGTTAGCGGAGGGGAGACCCAGTACTTC	CASEVSGGETQYF
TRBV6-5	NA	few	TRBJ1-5	TGTGCCAGCAGTTTGGGGCTCTCCGTTAGCAATCAGCCCCAGCATTTT	CASSLGLSVSNQPQHF
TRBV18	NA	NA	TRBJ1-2	TGTGCCAGCTCACGTCGGGACAATACTAACTATGGCTACACCTTC	CASSRRDNTNYGYTF
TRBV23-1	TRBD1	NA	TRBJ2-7	TGCGCCAGCAGCCGCGGACAGGGGCTCTACGAGCAGTACTTC	CASSRGQGLYEQYF
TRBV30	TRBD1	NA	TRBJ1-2	TGTGCCTGGAGTCCGACAGGGGCCTATGGCTACACCTTC	CAWSPTGAYGYTF
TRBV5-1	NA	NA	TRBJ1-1	TGCGCCAGCAGCAGGGAGGGCACTGAAGCTTTCTTT	CASSREGTEAFF
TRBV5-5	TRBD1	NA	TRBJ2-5	TGTGCCAGCAGCTTGGGGACAGGTGGGGAGACCCAGTACTTC	CASSLGTGGETQYF
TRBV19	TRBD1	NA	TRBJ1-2	TGTGCCAGTAACCGGGACAGGGATACCGGTGGCTACACCTTC	CASNRDRDTGGYTF
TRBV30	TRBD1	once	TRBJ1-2	TGTGCCTGGAGTCGTCCTCCACAGGGGTTGGAGGAGGGCTACACCTTC	CAWSRPPQGLEEGYTF
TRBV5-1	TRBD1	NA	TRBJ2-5	TGCGCCAGCAGCTTGGGACAGGGGAGCCAAGAGACCCAGTACTTC	CASSLGQGSQETQYF
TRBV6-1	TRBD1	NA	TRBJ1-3	TGTGCCAACAGTGAATACTGGTCAGGGGGTGCGTCGGCCTCTGGAAACACCATATATTTT	CANSEYWSGGASASGNTIYF
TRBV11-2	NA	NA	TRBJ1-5	TGTGCCAGCAGCCCGGCAGGGAATGGGCCCCAGCATTTT	CASSPAGNGPQHF
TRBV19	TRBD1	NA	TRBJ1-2	TGTGCCAGTACCACCGAGCAGGGGGCCTATGGCTACACCTTC	CASTTEQGAYGYTF
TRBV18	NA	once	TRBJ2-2	TGTGCCAGCTCACCACCTTCTCAGACGAACACCGGGGAGCTGTTTTTT	CASSPPSQTNTGELFF
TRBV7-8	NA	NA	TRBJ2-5	TGTGCCAGCAGCTCCCAGGGGGGATTGGAGACCCAGTACTTC	CASSSQGGLETQYF
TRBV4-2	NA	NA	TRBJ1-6	TGTGCCAGCAGCCCCGGACTTGGGGATTCACCCCTCCACTTT	CASSPGLGDSPLHF
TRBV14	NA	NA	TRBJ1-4	TGTGCCAGCAGCCAAATATGGGGAGTTAATGAAAAACTGTTTTTT	CASSQIWGVNEKLFF